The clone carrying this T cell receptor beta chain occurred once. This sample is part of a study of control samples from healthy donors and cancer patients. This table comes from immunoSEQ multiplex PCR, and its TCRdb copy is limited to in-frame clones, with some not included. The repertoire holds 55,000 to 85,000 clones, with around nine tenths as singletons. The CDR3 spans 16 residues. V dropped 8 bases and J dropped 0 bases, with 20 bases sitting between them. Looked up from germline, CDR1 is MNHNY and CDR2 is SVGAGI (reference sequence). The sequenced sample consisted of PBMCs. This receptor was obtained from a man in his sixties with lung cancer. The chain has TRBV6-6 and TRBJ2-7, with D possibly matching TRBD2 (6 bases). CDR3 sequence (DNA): TGTGCCAGCGGGTCTATCTCCGGGGGATCCTCCTACGAGCAGTACTTC. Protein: CASGSISGGSSYEQYF.